This TCR beta chain emerged from a study of blood T cell repertoires in COVID-19. Overall study: Samples of COVID-19 (acute and convalescent) were obtained from the United States, Italy and Spain. Sample material is recorded as cDNA or gDNA derived from T cells, B-cell-depleted T cells, or PBMCs.

Per the original data handling: Nucleated cell counts were estimated from reference gene primer amplification. Profiled with immunoSEQ multiplex PCR; TCRdb holds only in-frame clones, not every one. The DNA gave D and trimming, while V, J and clone size come from that table. The sample consists of around 170,000 clones, 65% to 85% of them appearing once. V lost 2 bases and J lost 2, with 12 bases in between. CDR1 and CDR2 from the germline V gene are KGHSH and LQKENI. The CDR3 is 15 residues long. This TCR was sampled from a woman aged 60 to 75 with acute or convalescent COVID-19. The sequenced sample was peripheral blood. The V and J genes are TRBV18 and TRBJ2-5, with D uncertain. Written as DNA, the CDR3 is TGTGCCAGCTCACCAAGCGCACCCCTACAAGAGACCCAGTACTTC. Its protein is CASSPSAPLQETQYF.